These 24 T cell receptor beta chains share one sample of origin, sequenced in a study of STAT3 mutations in large granular lymphocyte leukemia (dated by TCRdb to the late 2010s). No antigen is known for these receptors. Libraries were constructed by the immunoSEQ multiplex PCR assay. TCRdb mirrors the immuneACCESS table, restricted to in-frame sequences. Some clones are absent from its copies; in checked studies, under half trace to an unresolved V gene, and the reason for the others is unknown. The sample table holds around 12,000 clones, of which around 85% were seen once. Approximately 56% of the sample lies in the top ten. The research as a whole found: All T-LGLL patients had at least one immunodominant TCRbeta clonotype, and roughly half had multiple immunodominant subclonotypes.

Sequenced material: peripheral blood mononuclear cells. The receptors come from a man in his fifties or sixties with T-cell large granular lymphocyte leukemia. Some clones in this sample may be carry-over from other donors' samples. The age is the age at diagnosis.

CDR3 bases: TGTGCCTGGAGTGTAAGGTCTAGCGGGATAGAGACCCAGTACTTC. Its protein product is CAWSVRSSGIETQYF. The gene calls are TRBV30 and TRBJ2-5, with 9 bases fitting TRBD2. The germline gives CDR1 GTSNPN, CDR2 SVGIG (reference sequence). V lost 0 bases and J lost 4; bases outside the gene matches: 6. CDR3 size: 15 residues. Drawing the rest from reference TRBV30 and TRBJ2-5, the complete variable domain is SQTIHQWPATLVQPVGSPLSLECTVEGTSNPNLYWYRQAAGRGLQLLFYSVGIGQISSEVPQNLSASRPQDRQFILSSKKLLLSDSGFYLCAWSVRSSGIETQYFGPGTRLLVL.

The rearrangement links TRBV5-1 to TRBJ2-7; 12 bases line up with TRBD2. Germline-derived CDR1 and CDR2 are SGHRS and YFSETQ. The V and J ends lost 1 base and 6 bases, in that order; junction bases with no gene match: 5. CDR3 length: 15 residues. CDR3 in DNA: TGCGCCAGCAGCTTGAGGACTAGCGGGGACTCCGAGCAGTACTTC. Amino acids: CASSLRTSGDSEQYF.

The chain recombines TRBV6-5 with TRBJ2-7; possibly TRBD2 for D (6 bases). Per the germline V gene, CDR1 is MNHEY and CDR2 is SVGAGI. With 2 bases removed from V and 0 bases from J, the gap between germline ends came to 11 bases. CDR3 length: 15 amino acids. This chain's CDR3 is CASSYRDWISYEQYF. CDR3 in DNA: TGTGCCAGCAGTTACAGGGACTGGATCTCCTACGAGCAGTACTTC.

This clone was found a few times. The CDR3 here is CASSESSQFPGNTIYF. The CDR3 DNA reads as TGTGCCAGCAGTGAATCGTCACAGTTTCCTGGAAACACCATATATTTT. The chain links TRBV25-1 to TRBJ1-3; D gene ambiguous. CDR3 length: 16 residues. The V and J ends lost 1 base and 2 bases respectively, with 12 bases between them. The V gene's germline CDR1 is MGHDK and CDR2 SYGVNS.

The chain uses TRBV7-8 and TRBJ1-1; tentatively, D is TRBD1 (6 bases). Looked up from germline, CDR1 is SGHVS and CDR2 is FQNEAQ. Trimming stripped 2 bases from V and 5 bases from J, with 12 bases between. This CDR3 has 14 residues. This CDR3 reads CASSLRGAGTEAFF. CDR3 DNA: TGTGCCAGCAGCTTAAGGGGGGCAGGGACTGAAGCTTTCTTT.

V and J are TRBV7-9 and TRBJ2-5; 8 nucleotides match TRBD1. The CDR3 totals 15 residues. In germline, CDR1 is SEHNR, CDR2 FQNEAQ (reference sequence). With V trimmed by 3 bases and J by 5 bases, 8 bases remained unmatched. The CDR3 loop reads CASSLGRRGRETQYF. DNA of the CDR3: TGTGCCAGCAGCTTGGGCCGCAGGGGGCGGGAGACCCAGTACTTC.

This clone has just a few counts. This chain links TRBV6-5 with TRBJ1-2; tentative D call: TRBD1 (6 bases). The length of the CDR3 is 14 residues. Germline V lookup: CDR1 MNHEY, CDR2 SVGAGI. Trimming took off 0 bases at V and 6 bases at J, with 11 bases between the two ends. The CDR3 reads CASSYSPGANGYTF. CDR3 DNA: TGTGCCAGCAGTTACTCTCCAGGGGCGAATGGCTACACCTTC.

The V gene is TRBV6-6, the J gene TRBJ1-1; 7 nucleotides line up with TRBD1. CDR3 length equals 13 residues. V gave up 7 bases and J gave up 4 bases; unmatched junction bases: 6. In germline, CDR1 is MNHNY, CDR2 SVGAGI (reference sequence). DNA for the CDR3: TGTGCCAGCACCCGGGACAGTGGCACTGAAGCTTTCTTT. The encoded protein is CASTRDSGTEAFF.

The V gene is TRBV9, the J gene TRBJ2-1; 7 positions match TRBD2. Germline trimming cut 4 bases from V and 13 bases from J; bases unmatched to any gene: 11. CDR1 and CDR2 (germline): SGDLS, YYNGEE. CDR3 size: 13 residues. CDR3 sequence: CASSSRAGERQFF. The CDR3 DNA sequence: TGTGCCAGCAGCAGCCGGGCGGGAGAGAGACAGTTCTTC.

J is TRBJ2-2 and V is TRBV4-2, with 10 bases aligning to TRBD1. Germline V gene lookup returns CDR1 LGHNA and CDR2 YNFKEQ. This CDR3 contains 16 residues. V gave up 1 base and J gave up 5 bases; unmatched junction bases: 4. The CDR3 DNA sequence: TGTGCCAGCAGCCAAGGGGGACAGGGGATTACCGGGGAGCTGTTTTTT. It is translated as CASSQGGQGITGELFF.

V usage is TRBV7-2 and J usage is TRBJ2-3; TRBD2 agrees at 9 bases. Unmatched junction bases numbered 10, after V lost 6 bases and J lost 6 bases. Per germline, CDR1 SGHTA and CDR2 FQGNSA. The CDR3 length is 15 residues. The chain's CDR3 is CASRGNAGGWDTQYF. In nucleotides, the CDR3 is TGTGCCAGCAGGGGGAACGCGGGAGGGTGGGATACGCAGTATTTT.

This chain joins TRBV2 and TRBJ2-1; 7 positions match TRBD2. J was trimmed by 8 bases and V by 5 bases; bases with no gene match: 12. Germline V gene data show CDR1 as SNHLY and CDR2 as FYNNEI. The CDR3 length is 15 residues. The CDR3 protein is CASSPQWEGLDEQFF. The DNA of the CDR3 is TGTGCCAGCAGTCCCCAGTGGGAGGGCCTCGATGAGCAGTTCTTC.

The V call is TRBV29-1, the J call TRBJ2-3; D is unclear. The length of the CDR3 is 13 residues. Trimming removed 4 bases at V and 1 base at J, with 9 bases between. The germline V gene encodes CDR1 SQVTM and CDR2 ANQGSEA. The DNA of the CDR3 is TGCAGCGTTGGCCCAGACGGCACAGATACGCAGTATTTT. It translates to CSVGPDGTDTQYF.

This chain uses TRBV6-1 with TRBJ1-2, with D perhaps TRBD1 (5 bases). The CDR3 length is 14 residues. Germline lookup yields CDR1 MNHNS and CDR2 SASEGT. V dropped 3 bases and J dropped 4 bases, with 12 bases sitting between them. CDR3 protein: CASSDWGIGYGYTF. The CDR3 DNA sequence: TGTGCCAGCAGTGACTGGGGGATTGGCTATGGCTACACCTTC.

This chain uses TRBV6-7 with TRBJ2-2; D call uncertain. TRBV6-7 is an ORF, with its function uncertain. V lost 6 bases, J lost 2 bases, and 4 bases lay in between. The CDR3 spans 12 residues. The CDR3 nucleotides read TGTGCCAGCAGGAGAAACACCGGGGAGCTGTTTTTT. This encodes CASRRNTGELFF.

The chain links TRBV19 to TRBJ1-5, with a weak D call TRBD1 (6 bases). V dropped 5 bases and J dropped 0 bases, with 20 bases sitting between them. Germline assignment: CDR1 LNHDA and CDR2 SQIVND (reference sequence). The CDR3 sequence is 18 residues long. Here the CDR3 reads CASSPLTGLGYSNQPQHF. In DNA form, the CDR3 reads TGTGCCAGTAGTCCACTTACAGGGCTTGGGTATAGCAATCAGCCCCAGCATTTT.

The chain employs TRBV5-1 and TRBJ1-2; D is unresolved. This CDR3 spans 16 amino acids. The germline V and J ends were trimmed by 0 bases and 5 bases, with 17 bases remaining between them. Germline-derived CDR1 and CDR2 are SGHRS and YFSETQ. The CDR3 sequence is CASSLELSRVGYGYTF. DNA for the CDR3: TGCGCCAGCAGCTTGGAACTTAGTCGGGTGGGGTATGGCTACACCTTC.

This clone has more than one count but fewer than ten. The chain links TRBV5-4 to TRBJ2-5, with a weak D call TRBD1 (5 bases). CDR1 SGHNT and CDR2 YYREEE come from the germline V gene (reference sequence). CDR3 length: 15 amino acids. V gave up 4 bases and J gave up 3 bases, with 16 bases separating them. The CDR3 region has the DNA TGTGCCAGCAGCCCTGCAGCAGGGCCGAAAGAGACCCAGTACTTC. Protein sequence: CASSPAAGPKETQYF.

The CDR3 sequence: CASSLDEGSGYTF. The CDR3 DNA sequence: TGCGCCAGCAGCTTGGATGAGGGGTCCGGCTACACCTTC. V and J are TRBV5-1 and TRBJ1-2; maybe TRBD1 (5 bases). V lost 0 bases, J lost 8 bases, and 11 bases lay in between. This CDR3 contains 13 residues. The germline V gene has CDR1 SGHRS and CDR2 YFSETQ.

This clone has a single count. The chain uses TRBV6-6 and TRBJ2-3; 11 bases line up with TRBD2. Germline CDR1 is MNHNY and CDR2 is SVGAGI (reference sequence). This CDR3 spans 16 amino acids. Trimming removed 7 bases from V and 2 bases from J; junction bases left unmatched: 8. The CDR3 DNA is TGTGCCAGCATTCCTAGCGGGAGGACGAACACAGATACGCAGTATTTT. This translates into CASIPSGRTNTDTQYF.

There are a few counts of this clone. The chain employs TRBV19 and TRBJ2-5; 9 bases map to TRBD1. CDR1 is LNHDA, CDR2 SQIVND, per germline (reference sequence). The CDR3 runs 14 residues. V shed 7 bases and J 1 base; nucleotides not matched to a gene: 4. The CDR3 bases are TGTGCCAGTACCAGGGACAGGGCCCAAGAGACCCAGTACTTC. Encoded protein: CASTRDRAQETQYF.

The CDR3 sequence is CASTRGTSRSDTQYF. The CDR3 nucleotides read TGTGCCAGCACCAGGGGGACTAGCAGGTCAGATACGCAGTATTTT. J is TRBJ2-3 and V is TRBV7-2, with 9 bases aligning to TRBD2. CDR3 length equals 15 residues. The V gene end was trimmed by 7 bases and the J gene end by 4 bases; junction bases not matched to a gene: 9. Germline V lookup: CDR1 SGHTA, CDR2 FQGNSA. Based on the CDR3 plus reference TRBV7-2 and TRBJ2-3, the full variable domain is GAGVSQSPSNKVTEKGKDVELRCDPISGHTALYWYRQSLGQGLEFLIYFQGNSAPDKSGLPSDRFSAERTGGSVSTLTIQRTQQEDSAVYLCASTRGTSRSDTQYFGPGTRLTVL.

The chain uses TRBV18 and TRBJ2-5; TRBD2 agrees at 7 bases. V lost 4 bases, J lost 5 bases, and 7 bases stayed unmatched. This CDR3 is built from 14 residues. The germline CDR1 and CDR2 sequences are KGHSH and LQKENI. The CDR3 reads CASSREGQGETQYF. The DNA for the CDR3 is TGTGCCAGCTCACGGGAGGGCCAAGGGGAGACCCAGTACTTC.

This clone qualifies as medium-sized. The J gene is TRBJ1-2, the V gene TRBV27, with 7 positions matching TRBD1. This CDR3 is 14 amino acids long. CDR1 is MNHEY, CDR2 SMNVEV, per germline (reference sequence). V shed 2 bases and J 2 bases; nucleotides not matched to a gene: 2. CDR3 sequence: CASSLQGGNYGYTF. The DNA for the CDR3 is TGTGCCAGCAGTTTACAGGGGGGGAACTATGGCTACACCTTC.